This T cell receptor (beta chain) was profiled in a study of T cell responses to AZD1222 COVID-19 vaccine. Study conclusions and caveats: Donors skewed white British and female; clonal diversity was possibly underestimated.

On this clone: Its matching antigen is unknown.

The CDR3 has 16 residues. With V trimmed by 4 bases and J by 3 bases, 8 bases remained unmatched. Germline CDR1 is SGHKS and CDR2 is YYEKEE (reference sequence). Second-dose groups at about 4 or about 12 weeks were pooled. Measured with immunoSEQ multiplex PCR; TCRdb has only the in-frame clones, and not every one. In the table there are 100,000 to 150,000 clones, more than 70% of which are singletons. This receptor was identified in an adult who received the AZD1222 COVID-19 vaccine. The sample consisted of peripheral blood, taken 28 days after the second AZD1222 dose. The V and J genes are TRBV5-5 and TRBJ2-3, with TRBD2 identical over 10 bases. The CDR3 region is CASSISLAGGTDTQYF. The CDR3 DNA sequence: TGTGCCAGCAGCATCAGCTTAGCGGGGGGTACAGATACGCAGTATTTT.